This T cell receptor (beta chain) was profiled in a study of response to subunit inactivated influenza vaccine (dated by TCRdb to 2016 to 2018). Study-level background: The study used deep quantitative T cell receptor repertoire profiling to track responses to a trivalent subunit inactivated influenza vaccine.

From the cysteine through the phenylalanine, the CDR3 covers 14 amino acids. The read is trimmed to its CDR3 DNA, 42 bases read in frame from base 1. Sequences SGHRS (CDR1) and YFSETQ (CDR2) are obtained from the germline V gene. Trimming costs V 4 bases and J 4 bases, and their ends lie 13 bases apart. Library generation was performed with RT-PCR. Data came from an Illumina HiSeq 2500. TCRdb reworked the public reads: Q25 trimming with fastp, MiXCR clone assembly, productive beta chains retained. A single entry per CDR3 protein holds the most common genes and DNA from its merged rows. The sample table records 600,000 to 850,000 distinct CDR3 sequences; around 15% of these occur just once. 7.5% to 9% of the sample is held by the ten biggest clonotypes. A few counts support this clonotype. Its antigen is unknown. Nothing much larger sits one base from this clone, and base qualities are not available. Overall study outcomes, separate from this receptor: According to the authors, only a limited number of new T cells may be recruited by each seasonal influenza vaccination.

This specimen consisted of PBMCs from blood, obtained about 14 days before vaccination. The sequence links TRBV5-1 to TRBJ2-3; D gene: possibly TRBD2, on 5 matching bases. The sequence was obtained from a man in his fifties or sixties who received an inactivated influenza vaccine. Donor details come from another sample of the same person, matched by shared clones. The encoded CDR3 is CASSLLLVSDTQYF. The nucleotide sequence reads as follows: TGCGCCAGCAGCCTCCTACTAGTTTCAGATACGCAGTATTTT.